The 6 T cell receptor beta chains presented below share a single source sample, sequenced in a study of T cells in Graves' hyperthyroidism and ophthalmopathy. The CDR3 regions of TCR beta were amplified from RNA transcripts. First-round RT-PCR with HTBI primers amplified the TCR CDR3 region. MiXCR, run by TCRdb on the multiplex PCR reads, gives a single entry per CDR3 protein. Found here are approximately 690,000 distinct CDR3 sequences, about 14% of them singletons; the top ten hold around 12%. Sequencing was performed on blood. These receptors came from a woman between 50 and 59 years old with Graves' ophthalmopathy.

This clonotype has at least ten counts. Written as DNA, the CDR3 is TGTGCCATCAGGCCCGAGGGACAGACCAATCAGCCCCAGCATTTT. Its protein product is CAIRPEGQTNQPQHF. The genes are TRBV10-3 and TRBJ1-5; 7 bases match TRBD1. The ends lost 6 bases at V and 3 bases at J; junction bases unmatched: 8. From germline, CDR1 is ENHRY and CDR2 SYGVKD. The CDR3 covers 15 residues.

The chain has TRBV5-4 and TRBJ1-1; 9 bases fit TRBD1. CDR3 length equals 15 residues. V trimming: 4 bases; J trimming: 5 bases; junction bases outside the gene matches: 9. Germline loops: CDR1 SGHNT, CDR2 YYREEE (reference sequence). In DNA form, the CDR3 reads TGTGCCAGCAGCCAGAAAACAGGGGGCGGGACTGAAGCTTTCTTT. This gives the protein CASSQKTGGGTEAFF.

The table lists this clonotype with a count of one. This could be a read error, since a much larger clone is one nucleotide away. The J gene is TRBJ2-5, the V gene TRBV5-1; 10 bases are shared with TRBD2. This CDR3 is built from 14 residues. Germline CDR1 SGHRS, CDR2 YFSETQ. The trim removed 6 bases at V and 5 bases at J, leaving 7 bases unmatched. The chain's CDR3 is CASTSSGRQETQYF. CDR3 DNA: TGCGCCAGCACGTCTAGCGGGAGACAGGAGACCCAGTACTTC.

The V gene is TRBV7-2, the J gene TRBJ2-2; 8 nucleotides match TRBD1. CDR1 is SGHTA and CDR2 is FQGNSA in the germline V gene. The CDR3 is made up of 16 amino acids. Trimming at V came to 3 bases and at J to 5 bases, leaving 8 bases not matched to a gene. The CDR3 DNA follows: TGTGCCAGCAGCTTTGACAGGGGAGGAGAGACCGGGGAGCTGTTTTTT. Translating it yields CASSFDRGGETGELFF.

This clonotype was seen a handful of times. Here the CDR3 omits its conserved ending phenylalanine or tryptophan, so a read error is the likely source. The chain couples TRBV28 to TRBJ1-2; TRBD1 is a possible D gene (6 bases). The germline CDR1 and CDR2 sequences are MDHEN and SYDVKM. The CDR3 contains 18 residues. V dropped 6 bases and J dropped 5 bases, with 28 bases sitting between them. This CDR3 is CASSSEAGGGAGRYGYTL. DNA for the CDR3: TGTGCCAGCAGCAGCGAAGCGGGGGGGGGGGCTGGACGATATGGCTACACCCTC.

This clonotype has at least ten counts. The V gene is TRBV5-5, the J gene TRBJ1-5; no reliable D call. V lost 2 bases, J lost 7 bases, and 10 bases lay in between. This CDR3 comprises 13 residues. CDR1 is SGHKS, CDR2 YYEKEE, per germline (reference sequence). The DNA of the CDR3 is TGTGCCAGCAGCTTATCATTTAGGCAGCCCCAGCATTTT. It codes for CASSLSFRQPQHF. The full variable domain, rest sourced from reference TRBV5-5 and TRBJ1-5, is DAGVTQSPTHLIKTRGQQVTLRCSPISGHKSVSWYQQVLGQGPQFIFQYYEKEERGRGNFPDRFSARQFPNYSSELNVNALLLGDSALYLCASSLSFRQPQHFGDGTRLSIL.